The 2 T cell receptor beta chains below come from one sample, sequenced in a study of blood T cell repertoires in COVID-19. Here immunoSEQ multiplex PCR was the method, and the copy in TCRdb shows in-frame clones only, minus some. The sample holds about 260,000 clones, 80% to 90% seen once. Sequencing input: peripheral blood. The receptors were sampled from a woman in her 70s with COVID-19, enrolled during active disease.

In DNA form, the CDR3 reads TGTGCCATCAGCGGGGGCACAGATACGCAGTATTTT. Protein product: CAISGGTDTQYF. This chain joins TRBV10-3 and TRBJ2-3, with D maybe TRBD2 (5 bases). V was shortened by 6 bases and J by 1 base, with 5 bases between the two germline ends. Germline V gene sequence: CDR1 ENHRY, CDR2 SYGVKD. The CDR3 is 12 residues long.

The chain joins TRBV9 to TRBJ2-1, with 7 nucleotides matching TRBD2. V dropped 0 bases and J dropped 9; count of bases not matched to a gene: 12. The CDR3 runs 16 residues. CDR1 and CDR2 from the germline V gene are SGDLS and YYNGEE. The CDR3, as DNA: TGTGCCAGCAGCGTAGGATTGGGGCGGGAGCTTATTGAGCAGTTCTTC. Translation: CASSVGLGRELIEQFF.